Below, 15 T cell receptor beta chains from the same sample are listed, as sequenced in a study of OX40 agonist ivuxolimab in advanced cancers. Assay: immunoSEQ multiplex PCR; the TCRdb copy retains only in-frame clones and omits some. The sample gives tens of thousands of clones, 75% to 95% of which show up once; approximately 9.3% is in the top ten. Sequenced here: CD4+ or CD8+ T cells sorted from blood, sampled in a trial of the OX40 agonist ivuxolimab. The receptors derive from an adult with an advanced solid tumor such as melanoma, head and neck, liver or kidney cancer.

The CDR3 reads CASSLWGDSSWEQYF. The CDR3 DNA reads as TGTGCCAGCAGTTTATGGGGGGACAGCTCGTGGGAGCAGTACTTC. The chain uses TRBV27 and TRBJ2-5, with D possibly matching TRBD1 (7 bases). Germline V gene sequence: CDR1 MNHEY, CDR2 SMNVEV (reference sequence). CDR3 length equals 15 residues. Trimming removed 1 base at V and 11 bases at J, with 20 bases between.

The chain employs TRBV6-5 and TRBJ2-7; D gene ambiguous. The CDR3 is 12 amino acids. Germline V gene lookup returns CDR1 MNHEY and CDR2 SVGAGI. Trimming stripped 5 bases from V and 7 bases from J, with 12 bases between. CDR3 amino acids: CASSTSVGEQYF. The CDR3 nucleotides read TGTGCCAGCAGTACCTCCGTAGGGGAGCAGTACTTC.

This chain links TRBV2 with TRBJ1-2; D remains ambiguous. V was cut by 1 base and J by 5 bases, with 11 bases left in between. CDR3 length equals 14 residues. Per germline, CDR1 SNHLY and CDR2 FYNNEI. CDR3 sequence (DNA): TGTGCCAGCAGTGAAGACCGTGGGTCGTATGGCTACACCTTC. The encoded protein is CASSEDRGSYGYTF.

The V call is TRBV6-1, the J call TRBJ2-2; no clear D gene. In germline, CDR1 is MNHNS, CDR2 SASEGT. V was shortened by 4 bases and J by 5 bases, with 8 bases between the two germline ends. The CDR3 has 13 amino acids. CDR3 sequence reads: CASSASSTGELFF. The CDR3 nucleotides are TGTGCCAGCAGTGCGTCATCTACCGGGGAGCTGTTTTTT.

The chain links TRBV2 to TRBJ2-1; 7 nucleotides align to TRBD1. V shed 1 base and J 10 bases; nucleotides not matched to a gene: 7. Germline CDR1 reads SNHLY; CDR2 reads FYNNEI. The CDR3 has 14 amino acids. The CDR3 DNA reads TGTGCCAGCAGTGAAGGAAAGGGGGCTGGAGAGCAGTTCTTC. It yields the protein CASSEGKGAGEQFF.

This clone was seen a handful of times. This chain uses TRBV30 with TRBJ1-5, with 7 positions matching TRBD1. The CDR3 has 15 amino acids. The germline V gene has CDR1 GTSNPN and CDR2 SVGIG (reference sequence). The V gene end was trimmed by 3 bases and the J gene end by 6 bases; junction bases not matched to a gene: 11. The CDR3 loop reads CAWSLGGRGSQPQHF. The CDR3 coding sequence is TGTGCCTGGAGCCTAGGCGGCAGGGGGAGTCAGCCCCAGCATTTT.

CDR3 region: CASSTPGQGHGYTF. The CDR3 region has the DNA TGTGCCAGTAGTACCCCGGGACAGGGACATGGCTACACCTTC. The J gene is TRBJ1-2, the V gene TRBV19, with 9 bases that match TRBD1. Looked up from germline, CDR1 is LNHDA and CDR2 is SQIVND (reference sequence). J lost 6 bases, V lost 4 bases, and 6 bases had no gene match. The CDR3 covers 14 residues. The full variable domain, its missing parts supplied by reference TRBV19 and TRBJ1-2, is DGGITQSPKYLFRKEGQNVTLSCEQNLNHDAMYWYRQDPGQGLRLIYYSQIVNDFQKGDIAEGYSVSREKKESFPLTVTSAQKNPTAFYLCASSTPGQGHGYTFGSGTRLTVV.

CDR3 coding DNA: TGCGCCAGCAGTATGAGGGATGGCTACACCTTC. It specifies CASSMRDGYTF. This rearrangement joins TRBV23-1 to TRBJ1-2; D call uncertain. TRBV23-1 is placed among ORFs of uncertain function. The CDR3 has 11 residues. The V and J ends lost 5 bases and 6 bases respectively, with 7 bases between them.

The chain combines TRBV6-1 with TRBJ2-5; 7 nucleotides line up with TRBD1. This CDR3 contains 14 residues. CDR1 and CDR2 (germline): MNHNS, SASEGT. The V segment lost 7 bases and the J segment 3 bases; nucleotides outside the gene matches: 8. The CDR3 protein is CASTLTGFEETQYF. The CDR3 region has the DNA TGTGCCAGCACCTTGACAGGGTTTGAAGAGACCCAGTACTTC.

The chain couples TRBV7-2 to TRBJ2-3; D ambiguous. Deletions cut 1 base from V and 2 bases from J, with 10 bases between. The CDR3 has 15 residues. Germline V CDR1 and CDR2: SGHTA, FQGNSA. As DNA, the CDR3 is TGTGCCAGCAGCTTAGACGGAGTGGTCACAGATACGCAGTATTTT. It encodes CASSLDGVVTDTQYF.

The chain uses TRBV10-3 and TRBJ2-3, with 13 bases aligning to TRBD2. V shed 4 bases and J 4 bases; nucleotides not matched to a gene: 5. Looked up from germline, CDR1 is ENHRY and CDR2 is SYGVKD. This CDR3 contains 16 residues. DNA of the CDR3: TGTGCCATCAGTGGAGGACTAGCGGGAGTTCCAGATACGCAGTATTTT. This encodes CAISGGLAGVPDTQYF.

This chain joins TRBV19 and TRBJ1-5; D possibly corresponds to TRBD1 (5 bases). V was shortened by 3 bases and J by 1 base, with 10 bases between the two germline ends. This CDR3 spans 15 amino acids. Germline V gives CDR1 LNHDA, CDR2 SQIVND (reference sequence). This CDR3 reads CASSIRGPSNQPQHF. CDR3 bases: TGTGCCAGTAGTATTCGGGGACCGAGCAATCAGCCCCAGCATTTT.

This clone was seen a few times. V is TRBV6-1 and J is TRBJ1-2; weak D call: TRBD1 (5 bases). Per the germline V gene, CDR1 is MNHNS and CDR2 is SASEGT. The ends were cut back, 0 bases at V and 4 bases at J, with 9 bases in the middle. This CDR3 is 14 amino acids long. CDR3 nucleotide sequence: TGTGCCAGCAGTGAAGCCAGGGTTGGCTATGGCTACACCTTC. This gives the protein CASSEARVGYGYTF.

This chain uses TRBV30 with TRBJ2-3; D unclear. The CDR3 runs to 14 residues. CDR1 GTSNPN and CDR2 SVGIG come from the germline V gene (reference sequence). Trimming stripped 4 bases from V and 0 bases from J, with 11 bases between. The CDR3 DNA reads TGTGCCTGGACCTCGGCACCTAGCACAGATACGCAGTATTTT. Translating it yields CAWTSAPSTDTQYF. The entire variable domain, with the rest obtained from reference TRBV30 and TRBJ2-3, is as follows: SQTIHQWPATLVQPVGSPLSLECTVEGTSNPNLYWYRQAAGRGLQLLFYSVGIGQISSEVPQNLSASRPQDRQFILSSKKLLLSDSGFYLCAWTSAPSTDTQYFGPGTRLTVL.

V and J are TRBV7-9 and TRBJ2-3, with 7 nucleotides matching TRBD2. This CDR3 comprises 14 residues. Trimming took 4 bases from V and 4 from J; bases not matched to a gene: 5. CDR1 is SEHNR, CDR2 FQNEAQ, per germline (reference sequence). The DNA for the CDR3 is TGTGCCAGCAGCTACGGAGCGGGGTCAGATACGCAGTATTTT. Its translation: CASSYGAGSDTQYF.